This TCR beta chain was sequenced in a study of control samples from healthy donors and cancer patients. The CDR3 consists of 14 residues. V lost 9 bases, J lost 4 bases, and 6 bases stayed unmatched. CDR1 and CDR2 from the germline V gene are MNHEY and SVGAGI. Using immunoSEQ multiplex PCR, the repertoire was profiled, and TCRdb retains in-frame clones only, with some absent. Among 98,000 or so clones listed, around 89% were seen once. Source material: blood. This chain connects TRBV6-5 to TRBJ1-6; 7 nucleotides agree with TRBD1. This receptor was identified in a woman in her seventies in good health. CDR3 sequence reads: CASGEGQYNSPLHF. For the CDR3, the DNA is TGTGCCAGTGGGGAGGGACAGTATAATTCACCCCTCCACTTT.